One and the same sample provided the 16 T cell receptor beta chains below, sequenced in a study of T cells expressing NK-cell markers (dated by TCRdb to the early 2020s). The library came from 5' RACE. Instrument used: Illumina HiSeq 2000. TCRdb reprocessed the reads into one record per CDR3 protein sequence, lacking DNA. This sample's records show roughly 420,000 distinct CDR3 sequences. The ten largest clones take up 6% to 8% of the sample. Sequenced material: blood T cells: a sorted CD56 or NKG2C T cell subset, CD4+ or CD8+ T cells, or bulk PBMC T cells (not recorded which). The receptors shown here come from a woman aged 18 to 75 in good health.

The chain uses TRBV20-1 and TRBJ2-3; absent DNA, TCRdb's TRBD2 call cannot be checked. This CDR3 has 13 residues. Germline V gene lookup returns CDR1 DFQATT and CDR2 SNEGSKA (reference sequence). The CDR3 loop reads CSAFPPTSGTQYF.

The chain couples TRBV7-9 to TRBJ2-2; with no DNA, the TCRdb D assignment of TRBD1 cannot be verified. Germline assignment: CDR1 SEHNR and CDR2 FQNEAQ (reference sequence). This CDR3 comprises 16 residues. CDR3 residues: CASSSRDRGGTGELFF.

The chain is built from TRBV6-5 and TRBJ1-2. Germline CDR1 is MNHEY and CDR2 is SVGAGI. CDR3 length: 12 amino acids. The CDR3 reads CASSRLGYGYTF.

The chain links TRBV6-2 or TRBV6-3 to TRBJ2-3; TCRdb picks TRBD1, but there is no DNA to check that call. The CDR3 is made up of 16 amino acids. Germline-derived CDR1 and CDR2 are MNHEY and SVGEGT. CDR3 in amino acids: CASTRGTPLITDTQYF.

The CDR3 reads CSVEAGFLTEAFF. The chain has TRBV29-1 and TRBJ1-1; TCRdb calls TRBD1, which cannot be checked without DNA. The length of the CDR3 is 13 residues. Germline values: CDR1 SQVTM, CDR2 ANQGSEA.

The chain is built from TRBV4-3 and TRBJ1-6. CDR1 is LGHNA, CDR2 YSLEER, per germline. The CDR3 is 15 amino acids. CDR3 amino acids: CASSQDMVLGSPLHF.

The chain links TRBV25-1 to TRBJ2-5; the D call of TRBD2 rests on TCRdb alone, since no DNA is present to check it. This CDR3 is 14 amino acids long. Germline assignment: CDR1 MGHDK and CDR2 SYGVNS. CDR3 region: CASSGGLAPETQYF.

V usage is TRBV20-1 and J usage is TRBJ2-3; TCRdb selects TRBD1, and the lack of DNA leaves this call unchecked. The CDR3 sequence is 14 residues long. Germline V CDR1 and CDR2: DFQATT, SNEGSKA (reference sequence). The CDR3 sequence is CSAGEGAGTDTQYF.

The rearrangement uses TRBV7-7 and TRBJ2-5; absent DNA, TCRdb's TRBD2 call cannot be checked. Germline CDR1 and CDR2: SSHAT and FNYEAQ (reference sequence). The CDR3 has 18 residues. The CDR3 spells CASSLRLAQPRSGETQYF.

The rearrangement joins TRBV9 to TRBJ1-1; TCRdb lists TRBD1, though no DNA is available to test this call. Germline V gene lookup returns CDR1 SGDLS and CDR2 YYNGEE. The CDR3 runs to 15 residues. CDR3 sequence: CASSVGSGSGTEAFF.

The gene calls are TRBV20-1 and TRBJ2-1; TCRdb's D call of TRBD2 is untestable without DNA. Germline assignment: CDR1 DFQATT and CDR2 SNEGSKA (reference sequence). CDR3 size: 16 residues. CDR3 residues: CSASRPGGRANNEQFF.

The CDR3 here is CASGGGTSEPLADTQYF. The chain joins TRBV9 to TRBJ2-3; with no DNA, the TCRdb D assignment of TRBD2 cannot be verified. Germline CDR1 SGDLS, CDR2 YYNGEE. CDR3 length: 17 residues.

The rearrangement links TRBV6-1 to TRBJ2-7; TCRdb's D call of TRBD2 is untestable without DNA. The CDR3 is made up of 15 amino acids. Germline assignment: CDR1 MNHNS and CDR2 SASEGT. The chain's CDR3 is CASSKEVGGVYEQYF.

This chain joins TRBV3-1 and TRBJ2-5; with no DNA, the TCRdb D assignment of TRBD2 cannot be verified. Germline V CDR1 and CDR2: LGHDT, YNNKEL (reference sequence). The length of the CDR3 is 15 residues. Here the CDR3 reads CASSPASGGQETQYF.

V usage is TRBV20-1 and J usage is TRBJ2-1; TCRdb's assignment of TRBD1 cannot be checked, as there is no DNA. This CDR3 comprises 15 residues. Germline loops: CDR1 DFQATT, CDR2 SNEGSKA (reference sequence). CDR3 sequence reads: CSARDPLPSYNEQFF.

The V and J genes are TRBV11-1 and TRBJ2-2; the TCRdb D gene call, TRBD2, has no DNA to confirm it. This CDR3 is built from 15 residues. Germline CDR1 reads SGHAT; CDR2 reads FQDESV (reference sequence). This chain's CDR3 is CASSFDREIAGELFF.